The rows below give T cell receptor beta chains drawn from one sample of a study of blood T cell repertoires in COVID-19. Sequencing was performed with immunoSEQ multiplex PCR; in TCRdb, only in-frame clones are kept and a portion is missing. Altogether 200,000 to 300,000 clones are present, 70% to 90% being singletons, with the ten largest covering approximately 3.3%. Sample: peripheral blood. These receptors were taken from a man aged 18 to 29 with active or convalescent COVID-19. The CDR3 runs from the conserved cysteine through the conserved F or W. Size tells how often a clone was seen (once, few, many) or the class of an expanded clone, and some rows leave it out.

TRBV5-4 NA CASSLGGTGGTGELFF
TRBV7-6 NA CASSPVRMNTEAFF
TRBV7-9 few CASSSRDTSSGNTIYF
TRBV5-1 NA CASSLDLDRDKDGYTF
TRBV24-1 few CATSDLLARKSSNQPQHF
TRBV18 NA CASSTLDGLGSSYNSPLHF
TRBV9 NA CASSVDRDQETQYF
TRBV5-4 NA CASTYMVGGTYGYTF
TRBV9 NA CASSGRQGGIGKLFF
TRBV7-2 NA CASSPHPGGHTEAFF
TRBV19 NA CASRFPYSGANVLTF
TRBV28 NA CASLTGGTGETQYF
TRBV4-3 NA CASSQDAGNTDTQYF
TRBV15 NA CATSLRGKSSYNEQFF
TRBV2 NA CASLPGGQGNGYTF
TRBV6-2/TRBV6-3 NA CASSSRGRGNTIYF
TRBV4-3 NA CASSQDASGAKNIQYF
TRBV28 few CAAGTSGSLSYEQYF
TRBV10-3 NA CAISESQGYGPEQYF
TRBV4-3 NA CASSHEQVNYGYTF
TRBV28 NA CASSLQGSNEKLFF
TRBV10-3 NA CAISLPSSSGFLGEQFF